Listed here is a single TCR beta chain. This clonotype was counted a few times. Its specific antigen is unknown. Per-base quality was not reported, and no clone a single base away is much larger than it. The germline V gene (reference sequence) sets CDR1 to LNHNV and CDR2 to YYDKDF. The CDR3 covers 17 residues, taking in both the cysteine and the phenylalanine. The read is trimmed to its CDR3 DNA, 51 bases read in frame from base 1. The donors were under 40 Caucasian individuals from Russia, aged about 6 to 95 years, who were systemically healthy. Each donor gave 8 to 10 milliliters of peripheral blood, drawn into EDTA-treated Vacutainer tubes. Ficoll-Paque density-gradient centrifugation was used to isolate PBMCs, with at least 6.5 million obtained per sample. Total RNA, at least 5.5 micrograms per sample, was extracted from PBMCs with Trizol reagent. Naive CD45RAhigh/CD27high T cell percentages were measured by flow cytometry on a PBMC aliquot from every donor.

The data were obtained in a study of blood T cells in healthy people across ages (dated by TCRdb to 2014 to 2015). For the wider study: In model experiments, template switching captured about one uniquely barcoded TCR beta cDNA molecule for every two T cells. To track age-related changes in TCR beta repertoire diversity, the study relied on deep sequencing normalized with unique cDNA molecular identifiers. For two donors (one aged 18 to 30 and one aged 80 or older), the study analyzed two additional independent replicas of 1 million unique cDNA reads from the same blood draw. The donors were divided into four age groups: young (average about 16 years), middle-aged (around 37), aged (approximately 62) and long-lived (82). Overall study outcomes, separate from this receptor: A strong correlation was found between observed TCR beta diversity and the percentage of naive T cells measured by flow cytometry. Observed TCR beta diversity per million T cells fell roughly linearly with age, and a significant reduction was already apparent by age around 40. Estimates of total diversity from one million sequenced T cells were regarded as lower bounds and underestimates. Compared with the aged group, the long-lived group had more naive CD4+ T cells, fewer expanded clones and increased TCR diversity, a pattern suggesting age selection. Because donor CMV infection status was unknown, age-related changes in expanded clonotypes were potentially confounded. Conclusive comparison of naive and antigen-experienced compartments was prevented by the profiling of bulk unsorted PBMCs.

Libraries were built with 5' RACE. Sequencing instrument: Illumina HiSeq 2500. A second PCR of roughly 7 to 11 cycles was performed with a sample-barcoded 5' primer and a J-beta primer mix. Each TCR beta cDNA molecule received a unique molecular identifier from a template-switch 5' adaptor carrying 12 random nucleotides. Each sample yielded at least 3 million CDR3-containing paired-end reads. First-strand cDNA synthesis was performed from all RNA using the Mint cDNA synthesis kit, with priming by a TRBC-specific oligonucleotide. After uracil-DNA glycosylase treatment, a first 18-cycle PCR used universal primers M1SS and BC2_uni_R on all cDNA. The authors' pipeline ran thus. For normalization, 1 million high-quality reads were randomly selected from each sample, with every read carrying a distinct molecular identifier. Instead of being binned into consensus sequences, reads with shared molecular identifiers were discarded. MiTCR, with a Q25 quality threshold and the strictest error-elimination algorithm, was used for CDR3 identification, clonotype clustering and error correction. A nonparametric unseen species model with Euler transformation was used to estimate lower-bound total TCR beta diversity. Through fastp at Q25 and MiXCR, TCRdb rebuilt clones from the public reads, retaining in-frame beta chains. A single entry per CDR3 protein holds the most common genes and DNA from its merged rows. TCRdb assigned the V and J calls; the authors' analysis was not used. The table for this sample lists 700,000 to 900,000 distinct CDR3 sequences; more than 25% of them were counted only once. Roughly 3.1% of the sample is in the top ten clones.

The same sample was also used in a study of T cells of mothers and their children. The second study, in turn, reports: Donors were nine systemically healthy Caucasian individuals: three mothers and their six children. cDNA synthesis used all of the extracted RNA, with 1.5 ug of RNA in each 15 ul reaction. In the second PCR, the M1S primer added sample barcodes and 2-4 random nucleotides. Each mother yielded over 8.5 million TCR beta CDR3 reads and each child roughly 2.9 million reads. Thymic selection similarly shapes TCR recombination output in related and unrelated pairs, with minor effect from inherited differences. Normalized repertoire overlap in related mother-child pairs was always slightly higher than in unrelated mother-child pairs, but the difference was never significant. No persistent microchimeric T cell clones were found, with a detection sensitivity of approximately 100 clones per million clonotypes. The study used deep NGS to compare TCR beta repertoires of mothers and children, seeking features distinguishing related mother-child pairs from unrelated individuals. Mothers averaged about 40 +/- 4 years of age and children averaged roughly 11 +/- 4 years. After adapter ligation with NEBNext reagents, the libraries were sequenced on Illumina HiSeq 2000 with 100+100 nt paired-end reads. To prevent cross-contamination, the mother and child libraries were prepared a month apart and were sequenced in separate runs. Each donor had between roughly 450,000 and 2,300,000 distinct TCR beta clonotypes identified. Naive TCR beta clonotypes were estimated from low-frequency clonotypes matched to each donor's FACS-determined naive share, without sorting.

The TCR sequence derives from a boy younger than 18 in good health. The chain joins TRBV15 to TRBJ2-5; a confident D gene designation cannot be given. The J call may not be correct, given that the DNA end is closer to TRBJ2-7. The sequenced material came from blood. The CDR3 loop reads CATSNQRARPRTHEQYF. Read as DNA, the sequence is TGTGCCACCAGCAACCAAAGGGCGCGGCCCCGGACGCACGAGCAGTACTTC.